This TCR beta chain originates from a study of chemoradiotherapy in HPV16-positive cancers. Over chemoradiotherapy, repertoires were sampled more than once. The CDR3 contains 14 residues. Deletions cut 2 bases from V and 3 bases from J, with 8 bases between. Germline lookup yields CDR1 SGHRS and CDR2 YFSETQ. On this clone itself: What it recognizes is unknown.

Repertoires were generated with immunoSEQ multiplex PCR, while TCRdb's copy carries only in-frame clones and drops some. The sample carries about 27,000 clones, more than 85% recorded once. Study results and limitations: Functional assays defining HPV-specific T cells used only two HPV16-positive patients. Candidate HPV-specific clones and E7-related TCR motifs grew in tumor during treatment. In HPV16-positive patients, HPV-responsive T-cell expansion tracked better recurrence-free survival.

This sequence originates from a human donor with HPV-associated anogenital cancer. The specimen was blood, collected from a patient who underwent chemoradiotherapy. The chain combines TRBV5-1 with TRBJ2-2; no reliable D call. The CDR3 sequence: CASSLTRHTGELFF. In DNA, the CDR3 is TGCGCCAGCAGCTTAACCCGGCACACCGGGGAGCTGTTTTTT.